Below are 3 T cell receptor beta chains sequenced from a single sample in a study of cytomegalovirus exposure and HLA in healthy donors. TCRdb's table, derived via immunoSEQ multiplex PCR, lists solely in-frame clones and lacks some. This sample has some 63,000 clones, with roughly nine tenths found just once. The sample consisted of PBMCs. These receptor sequences come from a woman younger than 35 in good health and CMV-seronegative.

This chain uses TRBV14 with TRBJ2-3, with TRBD2 matching over 8 bases. Germline V gives CDR1 SGHDN, CDR2 FVKESK. J lost 0 bases, V lost 10 bases, and 6 bases had no gene match. The CDR3 totals 14 residues. CDR3 loop: CATAGGLSTDTQYF. In DNA form, the CDR3 reads TGTGCCACCGCGGGGGGCCTAAGCACAGATACGCAGTATTTT.

V is TRBV6-5 and J is TRBJ2-2, with a tentative D call TRBD2 (5 bases). V lost 0 bases to trimming and J lost 6 bases, with 11 bases between them. The germline V gene encodes CDR1 MNHEY and CDR2 SVGAGI. This CDR3 contains 15 residues. CDR3 loop: CASSYSPSLAGELFF. In DNA form, the CDR3 reads TGTGCCAGCAGTTACTCGCCTAGCTTGGCCGGGGAGCTGTTTTTT.

V is TRBV6-1 and J is TRBJ2-1; 7 bases align to TRBD2. Unmatched junction bases numbered 11, after V lost 8 bases and J lost 4 bases. The CDR3 spans 15 residues. Germline CDR1 reads MNHNS; CDR2 reads SASEGT. The CDR3 spells CASPPLGGEYNEQFF. The CDR3 bases are TGTGCCAGCCCTCCCCTGGGGGGGGAGTACAATGAGCAGTTCTTC.